These 14 T cell receptor beta chains originate from one sample sequenced in a study of blood T cell repertoires in COVID-19. Clones were sequenced by immunoSEQ multiplex PCR, and TCRdb holds only the in-frame ones, with some missing. This table holds around 95,000 clones, around 85% found once. The sequenced sample consisted of peripheral blood. The origin of the receptors is a woman aged 80 or over with acute or convalescent COVID-19.

The rearrangement joins TRBV12-3 or TRBV12-4 to TRBJ1-1; D is unresolved. The CDR3 is made up of 13 amino acids. The V end lost 6 bases, the J end lost 1 base, and 9 bases lay between the germline ends. The CDR3 protein is CASSVGWNTEAFF. In nucleotides, the CDR3 is TGTGCCAGCAGCGTCGGTTGGAACACTGAAGCTTTCTTT.

This chain links TRBV5-1 with TRBJ2-5; 13 bases align to TRBD2. This CDR3 region has 15 residues. V shed 4 bases and J 5 bases; nucleotides not matched to a gene: 5. The germline gives CDR1 SGHRS, CDR2 YFSETQ. The CDR3 sequence is CASSLTSGGAETQYF. The CDR3 DNA sequence: TGCGCCAGCAGCCTAACTAGCGGGGGGGCTGAGACCCAGTACTTC.

CDR3 DNA: TGTGCCAGCAGTGAGGAGGGGAGGGGGACCCAGTACTTC. As protein: CASSEEGRGTQYF. This chain connects TRBV6-1 to TRBJ2-5; 7 bases align to TRBD2. The CDR3 has 13 amino acids. V gave up 3 bases and J gave up 7 bases; unmatched junction bases: 5. CDR1 is MNHNS, CDR2 SASEGT, per germline.

The gene calls are TRBV5-1 and TRBJ2-3; D might be TRBD1 (6 bases). V was cut by 2 bases and J by 2 bases, with 9 bases left in between. CDR1 and CDR2 (germline): SGHRS, YFSETQ. The CDR3 covers 14 residues. CDR3 region: CASSFGQNTDTQYF. DNA for the CDR3: TGCGCCAGCAGCTTTGGACAGAACACAGATACGCAGTATTTT.

V gene TRBV29-1 combines with J gene TRBJ2-3; possibly TRBD1 for D (6 bases). The V gene lost 8 bases and the J gene lost 1 base, with 13 bases spanning the gap. CDR1 is SQVTM, CDR2 ANQGSEA, per germline. CDR3 length equals 13 residues. CDR3 in amino acids: CSTEGVGTDTQYF. The CDR3, as DNA: TGCAGCACAGAGGGGGTTGGCACAGATACGCAGTATTTT.

The V call is TRBV19, the J call TRBJ1-5; D perhaps matches TRBD1 (6 bases). This CDR3 has 14 residues. Germline lookup yields CDR1 LNHDA and CDR2 SQIVND (reference sequence). Trimming removed 2 bases at V and 5 bases at J, with 10 bases between. Here the CDR3 reads CASSIQQGHQPQHF. CDR3 nucleotide sequence: TGTGCCAGTAGTATACAACAGGGACATCAGCCCCAGCATTTT.

The V and J genes are TRBV5-4 and TRBJ1-1; possibly TRBD1 for D (6 bases). V was cut by 1 base and J by 0 bases, with 13 bases left in between. Germline CDR1 and CDR2: SGHNT and YYREEE (reference sequence). The CDR3 totals 16 residues. CDR3 nucleotide sequence: TGTGCCAGCAGCTTGAGCCACCGGACAGTGAACACTGAAGCTTTCTTT. Protein: CASSLSHRTVNTEAFF.

The chain joins TRBV5-1 to TRBJ1-5; no reliable D call. CDR3 length equals 15 residues. In germline, CDR1 is SGHRS, CDR2 YFSETQ. V dropped 0 bases and J dropped 4 bases, with 11 bases sitting between them. The CDR3 region has the DNA TGCGCCAGCAGCTTGGAGGGAGGTTGGAATCAGCCCCAGCATTTT. This translates into CASSLEGGWNQPQHF.

The genes are TRBV19 and TRBJ2-1, with TRBD2 identical over 15 bases. Germline CDR1 is LNHDA and CDR2 is SQIVND (reference sequence). The V segment lost 5 bases and the J segment 7 bases; nucleotides outside the gene matches: 6. CDR3 length: 16 amino acids. This CDR3 is CASSPRTSGGVNEQFF. In nucleotides, the CDR3 is TGTGCCAGTAGTCCAAGGACTAGCGGGGGGGTTAATGAGCAGTTCTTC.

The CDR3 protein is CASSARPGAYGYTF. The CDR3 nucleotides are TGTGCCAGTAGTGCTCGACCAGGGGCCTATGGCTACACCTTC. The gene calls are TRBV19 and TRBJ1-2; TRBD1 might be the D (6 bases). Per the germline V gene, CDR1 is LNHDA and CDR2 is SQIVND (reference sequence). Trimming removed 5 bases at V and 4 bases at J, with 14 bases between. The CDR3 has 14 amino acids. Drawing the rest from reference TRBV19 and TRBJ1-2, the complete variable domain is DGGITQSPKYLFRKEGQNVTLSCEQNLNHDAMYWYRQDPGQGLRLIYYSQIVNDFQKGDIAEGYSVSREKKESFPLTVTSAQKNPTAFYLCASSARPGAYGYTFGSGTRLTVV.

V is TRBV6-5 and J is TRBJ2-7; 9 bases map to TRBD1. CDR1 and CDR2 (germline): MNHEY, SVGAGI. The CDR3 loop spans 13 amino acids. Germline trimming cut 4 bases from V and 6 bases from J; bases unmatched to any gene: 4. CDR3 sequence: CASSSGQGLEQYF. As DNA, the CDR3 is TGTGCCAGCAGTTCCGGACAGGGGCTCGAGCAGTACTTC.

CDR3 protein: CASSGGGPQTQYF. The CDR3 region has the DNA TGTGCCAGCAGTGGGGGGGGCCCACAGACCCAGTACTTC. The chain joins TRBV2 to TRBJ2-5; D is possibly TRBD2 (7 bases). CDR3 length: 13 amino acids. The V gene's germline CDR1 is SNHLY and CDR2 FYNNEI. V was trimmed by 4 bases and J by 6 bases, leaving 12 bases between them. Full variable domain (outside the CDR3, taken from reference TRBV2 and TRBJ2-5): EPEVTQTPSHQVTQMGQEVILRCVPISNHLYFYWYRQILGQKVEFLVSFYNNEISEKSEIFDDQFSVERPDGSNFTLKIRSTKLEDSAMYFCASSGGGPQTQYFGPGTRLLVL.

The V call is TRBV29-1, the J call TRBJ2-7; 10 bases agree with TRBD1. The CDR3 is 13 amino acids. Unmatched junction bases numbered 7, after V lost 6 bases and J lost 5 bases. Germline V gives CDR1 SQVTM, CDR2 ANQGSEA. DNA for the CDR3: TGCAGCGTCCGGACAGGGGGGATCGACGAGCAGTACGTC. This encodes CSVRTGGIDEQYV.

V gene TRBV6-1 combines with J gene TRBJ2-2; no firm D call. V gave up 2 bases and J gave up 8 bases, with 9 bases separating them. The CDR3 is made up of 13 amino acids. Germline CDR1 and CDR2: MNHNS and SASEGT. The CDR3 DNA is TGTGCCAGCAGTGAAATAGCAGCGGGGGAGCTGTTTTTT. Residues: CASSEIAAGELFF.